This entry features one T cell receptor beta chain sequence. These data belong to a study of blood T cell repertoires in COVID-19. The overall study: Specimens from acute and convalescent COVID-19 originated in the United States, Italy and Spain. PBMCs, B-cell-depleted T cells, or T cells were the source of the cDNA or gDNA that made up the material.

Authors' data handling: Estimation of nucleated cell counts was performed using reference gene primer amplification. Generated by immunoSEQ multiplex PCR, the TCRdb table keeps only in-frame clones and is missing some. V, J and clone size are those of that table, while D and trimming were read from the DNA. The sample lists about 250,000 clones, roughly four fifths occurring once. V lost 7 bases and J lost 2, with 15 bases in between. The CDR3 is made up of 14 amino acids. Germline V gene sequence: CDR1 LGHNT, CDR2 FRNRAP. This clonotype was sampled from a man of 80 years or more with acute or convalescent COVID-19. The V call is TRBV12-5, the J call TRBJ2-7; a possible D gene is TRBD2 (6 bases). The sample was peripheral blood. The CDR3 nucleotides read TGTGCTAGTGCCCAAACTAGCAGTACCTACGAGCAGTACTTC. Translated: CASAQTSSTYEQYF.